One sample yielded the 10 T cell receptor beta chains listed below, sequenced in a study of T cells in Graves' hyperthyroidism and ophthalmopathy. The investigators amplified TCR beta CDR3 regions from RNA transcripts. TCR CDR3 regions were first amplified by RT-PCR with HTBI primers. Each CDR3 protein is one row after TCRdb ran MiXCR on the multiplex PCR reads. This sample yields 660,000 or so distinct CDR3 sequences, of which around 21% are seen a single time; 34% belongs to the top ten. The material sequenced was blood. All receptors come from a man aged 30-40 years with Graves' ophthalmopathy.

This CDR3 reads CSVAGTRFSDTQYF. The CDR3 DNA follows: TGCAGCGTTGCGGGGACTAGGTTTTCAGATACGCAGTATTTT. This chain connects TRBV29-1 to TRBJ2-3, with 8 bases identical to TRBD2. CDR1 SQVTM and CDR2 ANQGSEA come from the germline V gene. The CDR3 extends over 14 amino acids. J gave up 4 bases and V 4 bases, and 7 bases lay outside the gene matches.

In regard to this clonotype: The conserved closing phenylalanine or tryptophan is absent in this CDR3, likely reflecting a read error. The rearrangement uses TRBV10-3 and TRBJ1-1; a weak D match, TRBD1 (6 bases). The length of the CDR3 is 14 residues. V lost 10 bases to trimming and J lost 1 base, with 16 bases between them. Germline V CDR1 and CDR2: ENHRY, SYGVKD. The chain's CDR3 is CATERDTRNTEAFL. The CDR3 coding sequence is TGTGCCACCGAAAGGGACACCCGGAACACTGAAGCTTTCCTT.

This chain links TRBV24-1 with TRBJ2-3; 14 nucleotides line up with TRBD2. The CDR3 extends over 17 amino acids. Germline values: CDR1 KGHDR, CDR2 SFDVKD. V lost 3 bases, J lost 6 bases, and 7 bases stayed unmatched. The CDR3 DNA reads TGTGCCACCAGTGATAAACTGGGACTAGCGGGAGTGGATACGCAGTATTTT. Its protein product is CATSDKLGLAGVDTQYF.

The chain has TRBV7-9 and TRBJ2-7, with 8 nucleotides matching TRBD2. The V gene's germline CDR1 is SEHNR and CDR2 FQNEAQ (reference sequence). The V and J ends lost 4 bases and 2 bases, in that order; junction bases with no gene match: 7. This CDR3 is 15 amino acids long. The CDR3 reads CASSSRGGNTYEQYF. The CDR3 DNA reads as TGTGCCAGCAGCTCACGGGGGGGGAACACCTACGAGCAGTACTTC.

This clonotype was counted only a few times. J is TRBJ2-5 and V is TRBV14, with 9 positions matching TRBD1. This CDR3 spans 16 amino acids. The trim removed 2 bases at V and 4 bases at J, leaving 8 bases unmatched. In germline, CDR1 is SGHDN, CDR2 FVKESK. As DNA, the CDR3 is TGTGCCAGCAGCCAAACCGCCGGGACAGGGACAGAGACCCAGTACTTC. This codes for CASSQTAGTGTETQYF.

The gene calls are TRBV29-1 and TRBJ1-1, with D possibly TRBD1 on 6 matching bases. Germline V gene data show CDR1 as SQVTM and CDR2 as ANQGSEA. The CDR3 consists of 15 residues. Trimming took 5 bases from V and 7 from J, leaving 23 bases between them. DNA for the CDR3: TGCAGCGTTCGTCCGGGACAAAGGATGGGAGATGAAGCTTTCTTT. Translation: CSVRPGQRMGDEAFF.

Note on this clonotype: An end of the junction does not agree with germline; a read error may underlie this. The J gene is TRBJ1-2, the V gene TRBV28, with D tentatively TRBD1 (6 bases). The CDR3 has 13 amino acids. The germline V gene has CDR1 MDHEN and CDR2 SYDVKM. In nucleotides, the CDR3 is TGTGTCAGCAGTACCGGGGGCACCTATGGCTACACCTTC. Translation: CVSSTGGTYGYTF.

This rearrangement joins TRBV27 to TRBJ2-5; D ambiguous. The CDR3 covers 12 residues. Germline V gene data show CDR1 as MNHEY and CDR2 as SMNVEV (reference sequence). The V end lost 5 bases, the J end lost 5 bases, and 9 bases lay between the germline ends. The CDR3 DNA is TGTGCCAGCAGTCGGACCGGGGAGACCCAGTACTTC. Translating it yields CASSRTGETQYF.

This clonotype was counted ten times or more. The chain recombines TRBV12-3 or TRBV12-4 with TRBJ1-2; 7 bases fit TRBD1. The CDR3 runs 15 residues. The ends lost 1 base at V and 3 bases at J; junction bases unmatched: 5. This chain's CDR3 is CASSLGTGVDYGYTF. The CDR3 nucleotides read TGTGCCAGCAGTTTAGGAACAGGGGTGGACTATGGCTACACCTTC.

This clonotype was found many times. The CDR3 region has the DNA TGTGCCAGCAGCCACCCGATTGGACTAGCGGGCTACAATGAGCAGTTCTTC. Protein: CASSHPIGLAGYNEQFF. The chain couples TRBV3-1 to TRBJ2-1; 11 nucleotides match TRBD2. V lost 3 bases and J lost 3; bases outside the gene matches: 7. The germline CDR1 and CDR2 sequences are LGHDT and YNNKEL (reference sequence). This CDR3 region has 17 residues.